The sample holds a few counts of the clone carrying this T cell receptor (beta chain). The target antigen is unknown. The sample comes from a study of CD8+ T cells in alopecia areata. Study context: Treatment of the treated patients consisted of oral tofacitinib, 5 to 10 mg twice daily.

It was cDNA, reverse transcribed from extracted RNA, that served as the sequencing template. Sequencing was performed with immunoSEQ multiplex PCR; in TCRdb, only in-frame clones are kept and a portion is missing. There are roughly 180,000 clones in the sample; roughly 65% occur only once, and around 1.6% lies in the top ten. CDR3 size: 13 residues. CDR1 and CDR2 (germline): SGHAT, FQNNGV. The V end lost 4 bases, the J end lost 11 bases, and 17 bases lay between the germline ends. Study-wide results and caveats: Between patients, shared TCR sequences were less clear than in mice. This was possibly due in part to HLA diversity in the patient population.

Sequenced here: CD4+ T cells sorted from blood, sampled at week 0. This receptor was identified in a human donor with alopecia areata. J is TRBJ1-2 and V is TRBV11-2, with D perhaps matching TRBD1 (5 bases). CDR3 in amino acids: CASSSIPDRGYTF. As DNA, the CDR3 is TGTGCCAGCAGCTCTATACCCGACAGAGGTTACACCTTC. Full variable domain (remainder filled in from reference TRBV11-2 and TRBJ1-2): EAGVAQSPRYKIIEKRQSVAFWCNPISGHATLYWYQQILGQGPKLLIQFQNNGVVDDSQLPKDRFSAERLKGVDSTLKIQPAKLEDSAVYLCASSSIPDRGYTFGSGTRLTVV.